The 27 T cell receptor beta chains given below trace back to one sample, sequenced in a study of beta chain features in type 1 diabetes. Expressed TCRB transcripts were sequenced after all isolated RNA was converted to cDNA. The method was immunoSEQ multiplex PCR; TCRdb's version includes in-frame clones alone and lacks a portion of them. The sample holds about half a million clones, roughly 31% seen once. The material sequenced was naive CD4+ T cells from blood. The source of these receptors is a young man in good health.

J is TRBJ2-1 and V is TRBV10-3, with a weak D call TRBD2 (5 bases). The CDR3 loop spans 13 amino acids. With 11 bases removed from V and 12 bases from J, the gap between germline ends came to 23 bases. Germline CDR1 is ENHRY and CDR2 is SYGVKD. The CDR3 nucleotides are TGTGCCGCCGCCCCCGCGGAGGAAGGAGGGCAGTTCTTC. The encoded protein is CAAAPAEEGGQFF.

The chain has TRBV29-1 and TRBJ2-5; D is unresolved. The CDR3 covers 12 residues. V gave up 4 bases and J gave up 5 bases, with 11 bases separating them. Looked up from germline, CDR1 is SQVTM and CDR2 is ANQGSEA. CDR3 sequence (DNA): TGCAGCGTTGGTCAGCAATGGGAGACCCAGTACTTC. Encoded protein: CSVGQQWETQYF.

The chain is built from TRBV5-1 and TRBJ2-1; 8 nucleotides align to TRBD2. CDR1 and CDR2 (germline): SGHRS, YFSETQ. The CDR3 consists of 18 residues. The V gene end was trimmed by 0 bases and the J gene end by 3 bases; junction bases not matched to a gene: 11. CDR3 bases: TGCGCCAGCAGCTTGGGGCGGGCGCGGGAGGTCCTCTACAATGAGCAGTTCTTC. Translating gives CASSLGRAREVLYNEQFF.

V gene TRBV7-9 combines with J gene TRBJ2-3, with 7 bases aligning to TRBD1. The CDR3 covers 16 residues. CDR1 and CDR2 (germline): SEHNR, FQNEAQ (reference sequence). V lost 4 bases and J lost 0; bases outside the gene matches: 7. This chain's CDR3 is CASSWDSAPSTDTQYF. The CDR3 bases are TGTGCCAGCAGCTGGGACAGCGCGCCAAGCACAGATACGCAGTATTTT.

CDR3 amino acids: CASSPGGFQETQYF. CDR3 DNA sequence: TGTGCCTCGTCGCCAGGGGGATTCCAAGAGACCCAGTACTTC. This chain uses TRBV28 with TRBJ2-5; 7 nucleotides agree with TRBD1. Germline V CDR1 and CDR2: MDHEN, SYDVKM. This CDR3 contains 14 residues. J gave up 1 base and V 11 bases, and 10 bases lay outside the gene matches.

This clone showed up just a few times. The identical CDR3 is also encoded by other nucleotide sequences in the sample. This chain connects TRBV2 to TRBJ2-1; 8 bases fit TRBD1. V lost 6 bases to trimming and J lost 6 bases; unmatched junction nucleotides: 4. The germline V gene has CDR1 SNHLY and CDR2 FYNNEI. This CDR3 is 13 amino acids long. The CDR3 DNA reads TGTGCCAGCAGGGCGGACAGGGCCAATGAGCAGTTCTTC. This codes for CASRADRANEQFF. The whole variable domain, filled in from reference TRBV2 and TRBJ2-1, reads EPEVTQTPSHQVTQMGQEVILRCVPISNHLYFYWYRQILGQKVEFLVSFYNNEISEKSEIFDDQFSVERPDGSNFTLKIRSTKLEDSAMYFCASRADRANEQFFGPGTRLTVL.

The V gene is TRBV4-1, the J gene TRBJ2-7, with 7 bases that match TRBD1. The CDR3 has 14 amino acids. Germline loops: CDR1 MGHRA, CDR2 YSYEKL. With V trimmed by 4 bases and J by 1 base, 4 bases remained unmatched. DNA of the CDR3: TGCGCCAGCAGCCGCCCGGGACAGTCCTACGAGCAGTACTTC. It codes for CASSRPGQSYEQYF.

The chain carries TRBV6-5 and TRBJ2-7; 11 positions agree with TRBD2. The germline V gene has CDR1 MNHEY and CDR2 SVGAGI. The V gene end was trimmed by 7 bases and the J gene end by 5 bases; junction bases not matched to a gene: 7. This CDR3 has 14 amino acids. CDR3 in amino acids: CASKIAGGPDEQYF. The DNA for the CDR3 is TGTGCCAGCAAGATAGCGGGAGGGCCGGACGAGCAGTACTTC.

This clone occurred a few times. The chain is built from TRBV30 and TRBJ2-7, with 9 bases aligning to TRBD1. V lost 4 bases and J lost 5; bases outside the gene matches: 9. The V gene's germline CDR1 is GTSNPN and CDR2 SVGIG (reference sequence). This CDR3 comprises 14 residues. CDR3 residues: CAWIPNRGRHEQYF. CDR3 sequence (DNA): TGTGCCTGGATTCCAAACAGGGGGCGTCACGAGCAGTACTTC.

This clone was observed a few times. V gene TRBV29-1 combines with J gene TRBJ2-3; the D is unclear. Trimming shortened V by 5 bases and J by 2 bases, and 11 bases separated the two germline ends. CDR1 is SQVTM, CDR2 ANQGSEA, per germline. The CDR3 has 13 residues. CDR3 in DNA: TGCAGCGTTCGGTCACTATCCACAGATACGCAGTATTTT. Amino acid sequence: CSVRSLSTDTQYF.

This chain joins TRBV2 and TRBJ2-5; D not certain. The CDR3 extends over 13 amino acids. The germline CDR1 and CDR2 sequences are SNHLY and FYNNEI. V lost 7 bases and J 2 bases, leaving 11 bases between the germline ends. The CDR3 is CASKVESQETQYF. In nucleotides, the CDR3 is TGTGCCAGCAAGGTGGAGTCGCAAGAGACCCAGTACTTC.

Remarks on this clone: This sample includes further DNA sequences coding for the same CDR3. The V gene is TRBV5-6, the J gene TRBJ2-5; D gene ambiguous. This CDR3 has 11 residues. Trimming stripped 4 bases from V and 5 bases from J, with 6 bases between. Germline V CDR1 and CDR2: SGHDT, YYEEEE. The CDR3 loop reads CASSTRETQYF. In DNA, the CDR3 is TGTGCCAGCAGCACTCGGGAGACCCAGTACTTC.

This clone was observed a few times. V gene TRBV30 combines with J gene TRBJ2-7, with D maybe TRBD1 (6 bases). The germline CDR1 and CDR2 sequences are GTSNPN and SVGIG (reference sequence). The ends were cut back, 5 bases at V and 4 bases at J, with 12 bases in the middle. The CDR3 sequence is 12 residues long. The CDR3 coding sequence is TGTGCCTGGTCTAAAACAGGGTACGAGCAGTACTTC. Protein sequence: CAWSKTGYEQYF.

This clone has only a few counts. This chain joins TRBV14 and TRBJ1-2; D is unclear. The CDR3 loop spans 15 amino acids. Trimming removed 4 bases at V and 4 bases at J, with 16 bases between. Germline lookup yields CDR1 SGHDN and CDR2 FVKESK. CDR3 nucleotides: TGTGCCAGCAGCCCAGGAGCAGCGTTTATCTATGGCTACACCTTC. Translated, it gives CASSPGAAFIYGYTF.

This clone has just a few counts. The CDR3: CAVSAGVTETQYF. The CDR3 DNA sequence: TGTGCCGTCTCAGCGGGAGTGACAGAGACCCAGTACTTC. This chain connects TRBV10-3 to TRBJ2-5; 8 bases are a match to TRBD2. This CDR3 has 13 residues. The V gene's germline CDR1 is ENHRY and CDR2 SYGVKD. Trimming at V came to 11 bases and at J to 4 bases, leaving 9 bases not matched to a gene.

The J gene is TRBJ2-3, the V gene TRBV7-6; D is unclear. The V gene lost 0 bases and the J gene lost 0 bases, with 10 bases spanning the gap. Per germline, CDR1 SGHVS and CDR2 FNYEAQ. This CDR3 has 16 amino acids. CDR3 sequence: CASSLAPPSSTDTQYF. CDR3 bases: TGTGCCAGCAGCTTAGCGCCGCCCTCTAGCACAGATACGCAGTATTTT.

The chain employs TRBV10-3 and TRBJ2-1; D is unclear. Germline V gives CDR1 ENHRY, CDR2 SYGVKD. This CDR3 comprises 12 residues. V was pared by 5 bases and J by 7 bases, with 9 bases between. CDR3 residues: CAISRPGNEQFF. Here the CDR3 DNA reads TGTGCCATCAGTCGGCCCGGGAATGAGCAGTTCTTC.

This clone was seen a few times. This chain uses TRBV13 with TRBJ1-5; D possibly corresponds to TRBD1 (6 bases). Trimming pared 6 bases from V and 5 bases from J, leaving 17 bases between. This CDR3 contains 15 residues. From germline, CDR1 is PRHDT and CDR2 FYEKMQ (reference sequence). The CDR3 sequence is CASSSRKGVHQPQHF. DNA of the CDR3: TGTGCCAGCAGTTCTAGAAAGGGGGTCCATCAGCCCCAGCATTTT.

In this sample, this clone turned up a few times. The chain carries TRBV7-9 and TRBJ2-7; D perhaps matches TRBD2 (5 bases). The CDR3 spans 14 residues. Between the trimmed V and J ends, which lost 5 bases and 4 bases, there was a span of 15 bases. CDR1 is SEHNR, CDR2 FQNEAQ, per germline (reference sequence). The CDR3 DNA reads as TGTGCCAGCAGCCCAATTCGGACTCGTTACGAGCAGTACTTC. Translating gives CASSPIRTRYEQYF. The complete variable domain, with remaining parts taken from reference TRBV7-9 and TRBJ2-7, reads DTGVSQNPRHKITKRGQNVTFRCDPISEHNRLYWYRQTLGQGPEFLTYFQNEAQLEKSRLLSDRFSAERPKGSFSTLEIQRTEQGDSAMYLCASSPIRTRYEQYFGPGTRLTVT.

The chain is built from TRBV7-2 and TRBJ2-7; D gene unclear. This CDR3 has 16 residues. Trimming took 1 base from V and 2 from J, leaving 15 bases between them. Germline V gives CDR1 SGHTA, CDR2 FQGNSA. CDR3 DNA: TGTGCCAGCAGCTTAGGTCGCCAGGTGGAGACCTACGAGCAGTACTTC. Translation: CASSLGRQVETYEQYF.

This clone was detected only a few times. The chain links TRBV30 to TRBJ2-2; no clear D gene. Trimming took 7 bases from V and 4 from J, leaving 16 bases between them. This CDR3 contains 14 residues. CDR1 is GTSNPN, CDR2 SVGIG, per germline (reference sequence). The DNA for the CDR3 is TGTGCCTACGCGGACCATCGGAGCACCGGGGAGCTGTTTTTT. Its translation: CAYADHRSTGELFF.

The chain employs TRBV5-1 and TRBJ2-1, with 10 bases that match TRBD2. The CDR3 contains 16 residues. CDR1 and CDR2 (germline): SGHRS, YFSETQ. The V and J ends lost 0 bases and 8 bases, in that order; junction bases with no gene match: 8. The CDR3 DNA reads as TGCGCCAGCAGCTTGGTCCTAGCGGGAGATTTCCATGAGCAGTTCTTC. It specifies CASSLVLAGDFHEQFF.

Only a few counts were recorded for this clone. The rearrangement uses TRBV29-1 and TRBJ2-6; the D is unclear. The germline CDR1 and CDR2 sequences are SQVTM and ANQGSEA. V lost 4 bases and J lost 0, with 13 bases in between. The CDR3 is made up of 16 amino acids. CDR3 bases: TGCAGCGTTGGGCACGGAACTCACTCTGGGGCCAACGTCCTGACTTTC. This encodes CSVGHGTHSGANVLTF.

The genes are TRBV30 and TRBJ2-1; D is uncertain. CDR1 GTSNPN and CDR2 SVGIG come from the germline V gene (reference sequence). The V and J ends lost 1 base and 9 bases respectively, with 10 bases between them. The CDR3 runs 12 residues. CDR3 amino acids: CAWSDGWGEQFF. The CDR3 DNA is TGTGCCTGGAGTGATGGATGGGGTGAGCAGTTCTTC. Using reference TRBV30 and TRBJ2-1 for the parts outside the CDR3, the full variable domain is SQTIHQWPATLVQPVGSPLSLECTVEGTSNPNLYWYRQAAGRGLQLLFYSVGIGQISSEVPQNLSASRPQDRQFILSSKKLLLSDSGFYLCAWSDGWGEQFFGPGTRLTVL.

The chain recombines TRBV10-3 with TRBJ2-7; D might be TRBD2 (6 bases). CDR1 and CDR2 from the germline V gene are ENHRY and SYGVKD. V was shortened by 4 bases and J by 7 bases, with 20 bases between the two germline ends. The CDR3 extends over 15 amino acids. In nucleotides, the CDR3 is TGTGCCATCAGTGCCGCGGGACGGCCAAGGGAGGAGCAGTACTTC. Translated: CAISAAGRPREEQYF.

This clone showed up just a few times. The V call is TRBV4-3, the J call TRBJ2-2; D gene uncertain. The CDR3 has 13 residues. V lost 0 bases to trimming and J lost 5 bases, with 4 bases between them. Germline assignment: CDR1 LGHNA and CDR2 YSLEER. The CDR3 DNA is TGCGCCAGCAGCCAAGATTGGACCGGGGAGCTGTTTTTT. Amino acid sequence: CASSQDWTGELFF.

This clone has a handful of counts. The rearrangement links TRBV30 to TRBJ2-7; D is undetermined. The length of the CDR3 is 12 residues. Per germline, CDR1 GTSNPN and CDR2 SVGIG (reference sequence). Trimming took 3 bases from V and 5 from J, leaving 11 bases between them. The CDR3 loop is CAWSPGTDEQYF. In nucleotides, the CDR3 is TGTGCCTGGAGCCCCGGAACGGACGAGCAGTACTTC.